This T cell receptor beta chain is drawn from a study of T cells in Graves' hyperthyroidism and ophthalmopathy (dated by TCRdb to about 2019). Notes on the research overall: Peripheral blood was collected at initial diagnosis, before any treatment. To identify distinguishing TCR V-J signatures, a discovery cohort of about a hundred patients was used, comprising some 45 with Graves' ophthalmopathy and some 60 with stable Graves' hyperthyroidism. Prospective prediction of ophthalmopathy was tested in an independent validation cohort of 18 to 20 hyperthyroidism patients and 15 to 17 patients who later progressed to ophthalmopathy. The roughly 99 discovery patients were divided at random into training and test sets in a 7:3 ratio. In roughly six Graves' hyperthyroidism patients, the study also compared T-cell repertoires from thyroid tissue with T-cell repertoires from blood. After blood sampling, hyperthyroidism patients were treated with methimazole at a starting dose of 30 mg daily, and ophthalmopathy patients were treated with high-dose intravenous methylprednisolone. The paper reports TCR Vbeta CDR3 sequencing of 130 to 150 peripheral blood samples: approximately 43 ophthalmopathy, under 80 hyperthyroidism and about 17 progressor patients.

This clonotype was found many times. It has no known antigen specificity. No base-level quality is on record; no much larger clone is a single base apart. The CDR3, cysteine through phenylalanine, is 14 amino acids long. The retained sequence is limited to the CDR3, 42 bases, with the frame set at the first base. In the germline V gene (reference sequence), CDR1 corresponds to GTSNPN and CDR2 to SVGIG. Ends trimmed: V by 1 base, J by 2 bases; bases unmatched to a gene: 4. Graves' hyperthyroidism was defined as stable when no progression to ophthalmopathy occurred over 18 months of follow-up. The hyperthyroidism patients were between 18 and 65 years old and newly diagnosed, with a disease duration of less than 2 months. The study excluded patients with uncontrolled infections, other autoimmune diseases, pregnancy or lactation. Diagnoses were based on clinical symptoms, serum thyroxine and TRAb, thyroid ultrasound and orbital computed tomography. PBMCs were separated from around 9.1 ml of fresh peripheral blood using Ficoll-Paque density gradient centrifugation. Total RNA was extracted using Trizol reagent, and RNA quality was assessed on an Agilent 2100 Bioanalyzer.

Paper-wide results and their limitations: In validation, the model predicted progression to ophthalmopathy with 55% to 71% sensitivity and 72% to 85% specificity, a median of around 6.6 months before onset. Blood samples also contained most of the expanded thyroid clonotypes (frequency above 0.001), which suggests that blood repertoires may reflect thyroid immune responses. No statistical method was used to set the sample size in advance, and investigators knew the group allocation. In cross-validation, a model built on a 13 V-J signature told ophthalmopathy apart from stable hyperthyroidism with approximately 90% sensitivity and about 81% specificity, and in testing the same model reached 80%/75%.

TCR beta CDR3 regions were amplified from RNA transcripts. The first round of RT-PCR for the TCR CDR3 was performed with the HTBI primer set and the Qiagen OneStep RT-PCR kit. The libraries were constructed in a second round of multiplex PCR and then size-selected and purified. Libraries were sequenced paired-end with 100 bp reads on an Illumina HiSeq2000. Concerning the study's data processing: SOAPnuke was used to process the raw data, removing reads that contained adapters or uncalled bases, had a mean Phred below 15, or lacked an exact match to the constant primer or identifier. COPE v1.2.5 was used to merge the high-quality paired reads, and each unique nucleotide sequence was defined as a clonotype. Clonotypes were aligned to IMGT TRBV, TRBD and TRBJ reference segments using MiTCR v1.1. The analysis was restricted to V-J combinations with a frequency above 0.0001, which together covered roughly 99% of the repertoires. A TCS score was defined as the ratio between F50 (clonal expansion) and ExV (chaos), using BLOSUM62-based TCRdist between CDR3 peptides within each V-J. Welch's t-statistics and random forest reduced around 520 V-J features to roughly 13, which were used in a naive Bayes classifier (R e1071). TCRdb ran its own pipeline on the public reads, namely fastp trimming at Q25 and MiXCR clone calling, and kept in-frame beta chains. Identical CDR3 proteins give one entry, which carries the most common genes and DNA. It is TCRdb's table, rather than the study itself, that gives the V and J calls and clone size. The sample records over 450,000 distinct CDR3 sequences, under 15% of which are singletons. The ten largest make up roughly 17% of the sample.

This TCR came from a woman under 30 with Graves' hyperthyroidism. The rearranged chain carries TRBV30 and TRBJ1-2, with TRBD1 identical over 7 junction bases. What was sequenced was blood. The DNA is TGTGCCTGGAGTGGCTGGACAGGCAACTATGGCTACACCTTC. This encodes CAWSGWTGNYGYTF. Here the CDR3 is joined to the reference TRBV30 and TRBJ1-2 genes, and the full variable domain is: SQTIHQWPATLVQPVGSPLSLECTVEGTSNPNLYWYRQAAGRGLQLLFYSVGIGQISSEVPQNLSASRPQDRQFILSSKKLLLSDSGFYLCAWSGWTGNYGYTFGSGTRLTVV.